The next 26 T cell receptor beta chains were all read from a single sample in a study of cytomegalovirus exposure and HLA in healthy donors. Profiling relied on immunoSEQ multiplex PCR, and the TCRdb table lists in-frame clones only, not all of them. Altogether 200,000 to 300,000 clones are present, roughly 87% being singletons, with the ten largest covering more than 10%. The sequencing sample was made of PBMCs. The receptors originated from a man between 18 and 35 years old in good health and CMV-seropositive.

This chain uses TRBV11-2 with TRBJ2-7; TRBD1 might be the D (5 bases). There are 12 residues in the CDR3. The V gene lost 5 bases and the J gene lost 4 bases, with 9 bases spanning the gap. Germline lookup yields CDR1 SGHAT and CDR2 FQNNGV. CDR3 sequence: CASSPRAYEQYF. The CDR3 DNA sequence: TGTGCCAGCAGCCCCAGGGCTTACGAGCAGTACTTC.

This clone was detected once. This chain uses TRBV7-6 with TRBJ2-7, with 10 bases fitting TRBD2. CDR1 is SGHVS and CDR2 is FNYEAQ in the germline V gene. The CDR3 consists of 16 residues. After removal of 5 bases from V and 2 bases from J, the junction contained 9 bases not matched to a gene. CDR3 sequence: CASSAGLAGVTYEQYF. Written as DNA, the CDR3 is TGTGCCAGCAGCGCCGGTCTAGCGGGAGTTACCTACGAGCAGTACTTC.

The chain uses TRBV7-9 and TRBJ2-1; 9 bases match TRBD2. CDR1 and CDR2 (germline): SEHNR, FQNEAQ (reference sequence). The ends lost 0 bases at V and 8 bases at J; junction bases unmatched: 5. This CDR3 has 15 amino acids. In nucleotides, the CDR3 is TGTGCCAGCAGCTTAGCCCAGGGACTAGCTCATGAGCAGTTCTTC. It is translated as CASSLAQGLAHEQFF.

This rearrangement joins TRBV10-3 to TRBJ2-1; a possible D gene is TRBD1 (6 bases). V lost 3 bases to trimming and J lost 5 bases, with 11 bases between them. The CDR3 is 14 residues long. Germline V gene data show CDR1 as ENHRY and CDR2 as SYGVKD. CDR3 amino acids: CAISDRGFHNEQFF. The DNA for the CDR3 is TGTGCCATCAGTGACAGGGGATTTCACAATGAGCAGTTCTTC.

The genes are TRBV11-2 and TRBJ1-3; D not certain. The germline gives CDR1 SGHAT, CDR2 FQNNGV. The CDR3 covers 15 residues. The V and J ends lost 3 bases and 0 bases respectively, with 9 bases between them. Written as DNA, the CDR3 is TGTGCCAGCAGCTTTGACGTTATCTCTGGAAACACCATATATTTT. Encoded protein: CASSFDVISGNTIYF.

V gene TRBV6-1 combines with J gene TRBJ1-5; D remains unclear. V was trimmed by 2 bases and J by 4 bases, leaving 15 bases between them. Germline V gene sequence: CDR1 MNHNS, CDR2 SASEGT. The CDR3 length is 16 residues. CDR3 region: CASSERSVAVNQPQHF. The CDR3 region has the DNA TGTGCCAGCAGTGAACGTTCAGTTGCCGTTAATCAGCCCCAGCATTTT.

The chain is built from TRBV5-1 and TRBJ2-7, with 8 bases matching TRBD1. Germline trimming cut 1 base from V and 4 bases from J; bases unmatched to any gene: 4. CDR1 SGHRS and CDR2 YFSETQ come from the germline V gene. CDR3 length equals 14 residues. CDR3 nucleotides: TGCGCCAGCAGCTTGACAGGGGGTGGGTACGAGCAGTACTTC. It is translated as CASSLTGGGYEQYF.

The chain recombines TRBV5-1 with TRBJ2-1, with D uncertain. The V gene lost 5 bases and the J gene lost 1 base, with 13 bases spanning the gap. Per the germline V gene, CDR1 is SGHRS and CDR2 is YFSETQ. There are 15 residues in the CDR3. The CDR3 nucleotides are TGCGCCAGCAGGTTATACTCATCTTCCTACAATGAGCAGTTCTTC. Translation gives CASRLYSSSYNEQFF.

J is TRBJ2-2 and V is TRBV2; the D gene is possibly TRBD2 (5 bases). Germline lookup yields CDR1 SNHLY and CDR2 FYNNEI. CDR3 length: 13 amino acids. Between the trimmed V and J ends, which lost 4 bases and 7 bases, there was a span of 10 bases. CDR3: CASSAVRDGELFF. The CDR3 bases are TGTGCCAGCAGTGCCGTGAGGGACGGGGAGCTGTTTTTT.

V usage is TRBV6-5 and J usage is TRBJ2-7, with D possibly TRBD2 on 5 matching bases. Germline-derived CDR1 and CDR2 are MNHEY and SVGAGI. V shed 4 bases and J shed 7 bases, with 14 bases lying between them. The CDR3 runs 13 residues. The CDR3 coding sequence is TGTGCCAGCAGTTTGGCTAGCTCGGGGGAGCAGTACTTC. This translates into CASSLASSGEQYF.

The chain recombines TRBV5-1 with TRBJ2-1; 9 bases are shared with TRBD1. Germline V gene data show CDR1 as SGHRS and CDR2 as YFSETQ. V was pared by 7 bases and J by 0 bases, with 8 bases of the junction left unmatched. This CDR3 has 16 residues. The CDR3 coding sequence is TGCGCCAGCCGGACAGGGGACTTTAGCTCCTACAATGAGCAGTTCTTC. Translation gives CASRTGDFSSYNEQFF.

The chain couples TRBV5-1 to TRBJ2-5; D may correspond to TRBD1 or TRBD2 (5 bases each). The V end lost 4 bases, the J end lost 1 base, and 8 bases lay between the germline ends. The CDR3 is made up of 13 amino acids. Germline CDR1 and CDR2: SGHRS and YFSETQ. CDR3 DNA: TGCGCCAGCAGCGAGGGGCTCCAAGAGACCCAGTACTTC. Its translation: CASSEGLQETQYF.

This chain links TRBV6-5 with TRBJ2-7; no definite D call. CDR3 size: 14 residues. Germline CDR1 reads MNHEY; CDR2 reads SVGAGI. Trimming removed 0 bases from V and 3 bases from J, with 9 bases in between. The CDR3 loop reads CASSYSRRYYEQYF. The CDR3 DNA is TGTGCCAGCAGTTACTCGAGGCGGTACTACGAGCAGTACTTC.

The CDR3 is CASSWAFGGDTYEQYF. The CDR3 DNA reads as TGTGCCAGCAGTTGGGCCTTTGGCGGAGATACCTACGAGCAGTACTTC. This chain links TRBV28 with TRBJ2-7, with D unclear. Trimming pared 4 bases from V and 2 bases from J, leaving 18 bases between. CDR1 is MDHEN and CDR2 is SYDVKM in the germline V gene. CDR3 length equals 16 residues.

This chain links TRBV5-1 with TRBJ1-2; D not resolved. The CDR3 covers 15 residues. Germline V CDR1 and CDR2: SGHRS, YFSETQ. V was cut by 0 bases and J by 3 bases, with 12 bases left in between. The CDR3 sequence: CASSLVVGWDYGYTF. In nucleotides, the CDR3 is TGCGCCAGCAGCTTGGTGGTAGGGTGGGACTATGGCTACACCTTC.

The chain has TRBV4-2 and TRBJ1-5; possibly TRBD1 for D (5 bases). The germline V gene encodes CDR1 LGHNA and CDR2 YNFKEQ. Trimming left V 0 bases short and J 2 bases short, with 17 bases between. The CDR3 consists of 18 residues. The CDR3 DNA follows: TGTGCCAGCAGCCAAGATGGGCCGGTGGGACGGGGCAATCAGCCCCAGCATTTT. Its translation: CASSQDGPVGRGNQPQHF.

The gene calls are TRBV6-1 and TRBJ2-7, with D possibly TRBD2 on 5 matching bases. Trimming cost V 4 bases and J 4 bases, with 14 bases left between them. This CDR3 has 14 residues. Germline V gene lookup returns CDR1 MNHNS and CDR2 SASEGT. The CDR3 sequence is CASSAGGYRYEQYF. CDR3 bases: TGTGCCAGCAGTGCTGGCGGGTACCGTTACGAGCAGTACTTC.

The rearrangement joins TRBV7-8 to TRBJ1-1, with D hard to call. There are 14 residues in the CDR3. With 7 bases removed from V and 0 bases from J, the gap between germline ends came to 12 bases. Germline lookup yields CDR1 SGHVS and CDR2 FQNEAQ. The CDR3 nucleotides read TGTGCCAGCATCCTCGACACCTTGAACACTGAAGCTTTCTTT. Translating gives CASILDTLNTEAFF.

The V call is TRBV25-1, the J call TRBJ1-1; D is unclear. With 8 bases removed from V and 1 base from J, the gap between germline ends came to 20 bases. There are 16 residues in the CDR3. Germline values: CDR1 MGHDK, CDR2 SYGVNS. Written as DNA, the CDR3 is TGTGCCAGCCCTCGGCGGGCCTCACCAGGGAACACTGAAGCTTTCTTT. It translates to CASPRRASPGNTEAFF.

This rearrangement joins TRBV2 to TRBJ2-7, with 9 positions matching TRBD1. This CDR3 region has 14 residues. The V segment lost 5 bases and the J segment 0 bases; nucleotides outside the gene matches: 2. From germline, CDR1 is SNHLY and CDR2 FYNNEI. CDR3 loop: CASSSDRGSYEQYF. The CDR3 DNA reads TGTGCCAGCAGTTCGGACAGGGGCTCCTACGAGCAGTACTTC.

The CDR3 spells CASSYMAGGPNEQYF. The CDR3 nucleotides are TGTGCCAGCAGTTACATGGCGGGAGGGCCCAACGAGCAGTACTTC. The chain is built from TRBV6-5 and TRBJ2-7, with 9 bases fitting TRBD2. J lost 5 bases, V lost 2 bases, and 7 bases had no gene match. This CDR3 comprises 15 residues. Germline V CDR1 and CDR2: MNHEY, SVGAGI.

The chain uses TRBV29-1 and TRBJ2-7; D is uncertain. The V and J ends lost 1 base and 2 bases respectively, with 18 bases between them. There are 16 residues in the CDR3. CDR1 and CDR2 (germline): SQVTM, ANQGSEA. CDR3 sequence: CSVEVLDAEQTYEQYF. The CDR3 DNA reads as TGCAGCGTTGAAGTTTTAGATGCAGAGCAAACCTACGAGCAGTACTTC.

V usage is TRBV5-4 and J usage is TRBJ2-7; 9 bases line up with TRBD1. The CDR3 length is 13 residues. Germline-derived CDR1 and CDR2 are SGHNT and YYREEE (reference sequence). The V and J ends lost 3 bases and 7 bases, in that order; junction bases with no gene match: 5. The CDR3 region has the DNA TGTGCCAGCAGCTGGGGGACAGGGAAGGAGCAGTACTTC. Protein product: CASSWGTGKEQYF.

The V gene is TRBV7-9, the J gene TRBJ1-2; D unclear. The CDR3 loop spans 14 amino acids. Germline lookup yields CDR1 SEHNR and CDR2 FQNEAQ (reference sequence). V lost 5 bases, J lost 3 bases, and 13 bases lay in between. Here the CDR3 DNA reads TGTGCCAGCAGCCCCGGAGGAGGAGACTATGGCTACACCTTC. It specifies CASSPGGGDYGYTF.

The rearrangement uses TRBV28 and TRBJ1-1; D not certain. The germline CDR1 and CDR2 sequences are MDHEN and SYDVKM. The ends were cut back, 2 bases at V and 0 bases at J, with 7 bases in the middle. This CDR3 spans 14 amino acids. The CDR3, as DNA: TGTGCCAGCAGTTTAGGCGATCTGAACACTGAAGCTTTCTTT. It is translated as CASSLGDLNTEAFF. The whole variable domain, filled in from reference TRBV28 and TRBJ1-1, reads DVKVTQSSRYLVKRTGEKVFLECVQDMDHENMFWYRQDPGLGLRLIYFSYDVKMKEKGDIPEGYSVSREKKERFSLILESASTNQTSMYLCASSLGDLNTEAFFGQGTRLTVV.

The gene calls are TRBV4-2 and TRBJ2-2; D may be TRBD2 (5 bases). CDR1 and CDR2 (germline): LGHNA, YNFKEQ. V gave up 3 bases and J gave up 3 bases, with 14 bases separating them. The CDR3 is 16 amino acids. The CDR3 DNA reads as TGTGCCAGCAGCCAGGGTAGGACTGATTACACCGGGGAGCTGTTTTTT. This codes for CASSQGRTDYTGELFF.